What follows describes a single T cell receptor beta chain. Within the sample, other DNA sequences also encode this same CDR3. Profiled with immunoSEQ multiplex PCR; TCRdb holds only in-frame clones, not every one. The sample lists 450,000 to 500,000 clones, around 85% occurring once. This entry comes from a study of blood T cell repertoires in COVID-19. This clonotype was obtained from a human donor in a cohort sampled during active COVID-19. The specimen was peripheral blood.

The chain's CDR3 is CASSLAGGEKLFF. The CDR3 DNA follows: TGTGCCAGCAGCTTGGCCGGGGGTGAAAAACTGTTTTTT. The chain has TRBV5-4 and TRBJ1-4; possibly TRBD1 for D (5 bases). The ends were cut back, 0 bases at V and 7 bases at J, with 7 bases in the middle. The CDR3 consists of 13 residues. The germline gives CDR1 SGHNT, CDR2 YYREEE (reference sequence).